The TCR beta chain under discussion was sequenced for a study of blood T cell repertoires in COVID-19. CDR1 and CDR2 from the germline V gene are SGHRS and YFSETQ. The CDR3 runs to 13 residues. The V end lost 3 bases, the J end lost 4 bases, and 7 bases lay between the germline ends. Data came from immunoSEQ multiplex PCR; TCRdb stores just in-frame clones and leaves some out. This table has tens of thousands of clones, 65% to 85% appearing once. Material: peripheral blood. This TCR derives from a human donor in a cohort sampled during active COVID-19. The gene calls are TRBV5-1 and TRBJ2-2, with D possibly matching TRBD1 (6 bases). The CDR3 sequence: CASSSRGTGELFF. CDR3 DNA sequence: TGCGCCAGCAGCTCCAGGGGCACCGGGGAGCTGTTTTTT.